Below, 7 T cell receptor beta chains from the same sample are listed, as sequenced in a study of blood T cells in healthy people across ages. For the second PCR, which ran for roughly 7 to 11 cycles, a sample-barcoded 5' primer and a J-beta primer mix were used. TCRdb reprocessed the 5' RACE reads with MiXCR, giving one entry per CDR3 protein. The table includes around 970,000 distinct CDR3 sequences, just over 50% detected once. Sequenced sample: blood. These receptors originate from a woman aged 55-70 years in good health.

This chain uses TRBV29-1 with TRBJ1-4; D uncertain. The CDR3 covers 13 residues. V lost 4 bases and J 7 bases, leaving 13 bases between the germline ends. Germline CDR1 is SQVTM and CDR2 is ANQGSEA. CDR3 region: CSVAGAMGEKLFF. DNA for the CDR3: TGCAGCGTTGCGGGAGCCATGGGTGAAAAACTGTTTTTT. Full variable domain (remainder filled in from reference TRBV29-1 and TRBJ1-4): SAVISQKPSRDICQRGTSLTIQCQVDSQVTMMFWYRQQPGQSLTLIATANQGSEATYESGFVIDKFPISRPNLTFSTLTVSNMSPEDSSIYLCSVAGAMGEKLFFGSGTQLSVL.

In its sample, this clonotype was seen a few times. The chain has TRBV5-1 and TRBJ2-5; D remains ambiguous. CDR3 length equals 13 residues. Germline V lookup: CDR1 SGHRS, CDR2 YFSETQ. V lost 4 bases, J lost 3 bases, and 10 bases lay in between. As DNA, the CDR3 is TGCGCCAGCAGCCCAAGAACCAAAGAGACCCAGTACTTC. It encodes CASSPRTKETQYF.

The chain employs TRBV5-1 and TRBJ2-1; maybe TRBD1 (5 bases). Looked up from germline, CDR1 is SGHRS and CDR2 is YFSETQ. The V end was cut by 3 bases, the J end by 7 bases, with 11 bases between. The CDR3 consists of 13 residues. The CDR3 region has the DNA TGCGCCAGCAGCTGGTCTAGGGGTAATGAGCAGTTCTTC. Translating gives CASSWSRGNEQFF.

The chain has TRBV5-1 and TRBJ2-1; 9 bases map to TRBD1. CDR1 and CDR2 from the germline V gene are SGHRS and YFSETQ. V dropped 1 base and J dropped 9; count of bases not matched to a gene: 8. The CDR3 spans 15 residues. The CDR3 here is CASSLRDRASFEQFF. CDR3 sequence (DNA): TGCGCCAGCAGCTTGCGGGACAGGGCCTCTTTTGAGCAGTTCTTC.

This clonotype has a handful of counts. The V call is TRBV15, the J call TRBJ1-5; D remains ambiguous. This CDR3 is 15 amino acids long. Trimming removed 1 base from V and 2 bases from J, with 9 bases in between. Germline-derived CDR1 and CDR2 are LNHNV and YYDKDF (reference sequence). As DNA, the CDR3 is TGTGCCACCAGCAGAGGTTTGGAAGGCAATCAGCCCCAGCATTTT. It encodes CATSRGLEGNQPQHF.

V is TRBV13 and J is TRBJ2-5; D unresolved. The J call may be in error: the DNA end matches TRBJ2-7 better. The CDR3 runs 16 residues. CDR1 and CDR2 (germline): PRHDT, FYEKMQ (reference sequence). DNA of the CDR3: TGTGCCAGCAGCTCCTCCCGTGGAAGATGGGCGTACGAGCAGTACTTC. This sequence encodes CASSSSRGRWAYEQYF.

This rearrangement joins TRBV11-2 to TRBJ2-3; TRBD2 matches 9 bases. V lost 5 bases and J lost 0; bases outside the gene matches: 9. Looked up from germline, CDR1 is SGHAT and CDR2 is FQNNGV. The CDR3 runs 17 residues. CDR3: CASSRLASGTSTDTQYF. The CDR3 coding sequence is TGTGCCAGCAGCCGCTTGGCTAGCGGGACTAGCACAGATACGCAGTATTTT.